This section outlines one T cell receptor (beta chain) sequence together with its context. The antigen is not known. This sample was included in a study of T cell repertoires in cytomegalovirus infection. Study at large: The public TCR beta signatures pointed to both CMV infection and matching HLA type. Points from the study as a whole: The study identified carriers of CMV plus the relevant HLA from cumulative public TCR beta family frequency. Ex vivo, HLA-C-restricted CMV-specific TCR beta clonotypes prevailed over the rest of the response.

Via MiXCR, TCRdb re-called the reads, giving one row per CDR3 protein. The sample holds more than 650,000 distinct CDR3 sequences; 35% to 45% are singletons and the top ten take 2.5% to 3.5%. The receptor was derived from a human donor in good health (CMV status not recorded). Some clones in this sample may be carry-over from other donors' samples. The sequenced material came from PBMCs.

The CDR3 protein is CASSLEYDWGYNEQFF. CDR3 coding DNA: TGTGCCAGCAGCTTAGAGTACGACTGGGGCTACAATGAGCAGTTCTTC. The rearrangement joins TRBV7-6 to TRBJ2-1, with D hard to call. V was shortened by 1 base and J by 3 bases, with 13 bases between the two germline ends. CDR3 length: 16 residues. Per the germline V gene, CDR1 is SGHVS and CDR2 is FNYEAQ.